Presented here are 9 T cell receptor beta chains from one specimen sequenced in a study of OX40 agonist ivuxolimab in advanced cancers. The method was immunoSEQ multiplex PCR; TCRdb's version includes in-frame clones alone and lacks a portion of them. The sample holds around 64,000 clones; approximately 90% are singletons and the top ten take 0.76%. Specimen: CD4+ or CD8+ T cells sorted from blood, collected in a trial of the OX40 agonist ivuxolimab. The source is an adult with an advanced solid tumor such as melanoma, head and neck, liver or kidney cancer.

The J gene is TRBJ1-3, the V gene TRBV29-1; D is unclear. V was trimmed by 6 bases and J by 0 bases, leaving 12 bases between them. The CDR3 consists of 14 residues. Per the germline V gene, CDR1 is SQVTM and CDR2 is ANQGSEA. CDR3 nucleotides: TGCAGCGTCCTCCCGGGCTCCTCTGGAAACACCATATATTTT. Translation: CSVLPGSSGNTIYF. Together with reference TRBV29-1 and TRBJ1-3, the CDR3 gives the full variable domain: SAVISQKPSRDICQRGTSLTIQCQVDSQVTMMFWYRQQPGQSLTLIATANQGSEATYESGFVIDKFPISRPNLTFSTLTVSNMSPEDSSIYLCSVLPGSSGNTIYFGEGSWLTVV.

The chain recombines TRBV4-1 with TRBJ1-1; D is ambiguous. Trimming stripped 5 bases from V and 5 bases from J, with 18 bases between. This CDR3 region has 15 residues. CDR1 MGHRA and CDR2 YSYEKL come from the germline V gene. The CDR3 region is CASSMPLWGSTEAFF. The CDR3 DNA is TGCGCCAGCAGCATGCCATTGTGGGGATCGACTGAAGCTTTCTTT.

The chain has TRBV6-1 and TRBJ2-7; 8 positions match TRBD2. This CDR3 contains 12 residues. V dropped 6 bases and J dropped 7; count of bases not matched to a gene: 5. Germline V gene data show CDR1 as MNHNS and CDR2 as SASEGT. CDR3 nucleotide sequence: TGTGCCAGCAGGGCGGGGGGAGATGAGCAGTACTTC. Translated, it gives CASRAGGDEQYF.

This chain connects TRBV30 to TRBJ1-1, with D hard to call. V lost 3 bases, J lost 6 bases, and 14 bases lay in between. This CDR3 spans 13 amino acids. The germline CDR1 and CDR2 sequences are GTSNPN and SVGIG (reference sequence). In DNA, the CDR3 is TGTGCCTGGAGGGTAACAGTCCGCGCTGAAGCTTTCTTT. Translation: CAWRVTVRAEAFF. The full variable domain, rest sourced from reference TRBV30 and TRBJ1-1, is SQTIHQWPATLVQPVGSPLSLECTVEGTSNPNLYWYRQAAGRGLQLLFYSVGIGQISSEVPQNLSASRPQDRQFILSSKKLLLSDSGFYLCAWRVTVRAEAFFGQGTRLTVV.

The genes are TRBV6-1 and TRBJ1-2; the D gene is possibly TRBD1 (6 bases). V was trimmed by 7 bases and J by 3 bases, leaving 12 bases between them. Per the germline V gene, CDR1 is MNHNS and CDR2 is SASEGT. The CDR3 spans 13 residues. The CDR3 spells CASNQDSYYGYTF. The CDR3 nucleotides are TGTGCCAGCAACCAGGACAGCTACTATGGCTACACCTTC.

The chain has TRBV18 and TRBJ1-4; 12 bases line up with TRBD1. Trimming cost V 0 bases and J 8 bases; bases outside gene matches: 4. Germline CDR1 and CDR2: KGHSH and LQKENI. This CDR3 is built from 16 residues. This CDR3 reads CASSPPSGTGGEKLFF. In DNA, the CDR3 is TGTGCCAGCTCACCACCCTCCGGGACAGGGGGCGAAAAACTGTTTTTT.

The chain joins TRBV27 to TRBJ2-6, with D perhaps TRBD1 or TRBD2 (5 bases each). Germline CDR1 is MNHEY and CDR2 is SMNVEV (reference sequence). The CDR3 sequence is 18 residues long. V shed 3 bases and J shed 2 bases, with 17 bases lying between them. The CDR3 nucleotides read TGTGCCAGCAGTTTTTCATTGAGGGGAAGGGCTGGGGCCAACGTCCTGACTTTC. It is translated as CASSFSLRGRAGANVLTF.

This chain's CDR3 is CASRPQGGTGELFF. CDR3 in DNA: TGTGCCAGCAGGCCCCAAGGGGGCACCGGGGAGCTGTTTTTT. The rearrangement joins TRBV2 to TRBJ2-2, with D possibly TRBD1 on 6 matching bases. CDR3 length: 14 amino acids. Germline V gene sequence: CDR1 SNHLY, CDR2 FYNNEI. V was trimmed by 6 bases and J by 4 bases, leaving 12 bases between them.

The chain has TRBV18 and TRBJ2-2, with 8 bases fitting TRBD2. CDR1 is KGHSH, CDR2 LQKENI, per germline. The CDR3 is 14 residues long. V trimming: 5 bases; J trimming: 9 bases; junction bases outside the gene matches: 8. The CDR3 here is CASSVAGPQRELFF. In DNA form, the CDR3 reads TGTGCCAGCTCAGTAGCGGGGCCTCAACGGGAGCTGTTTTTT.